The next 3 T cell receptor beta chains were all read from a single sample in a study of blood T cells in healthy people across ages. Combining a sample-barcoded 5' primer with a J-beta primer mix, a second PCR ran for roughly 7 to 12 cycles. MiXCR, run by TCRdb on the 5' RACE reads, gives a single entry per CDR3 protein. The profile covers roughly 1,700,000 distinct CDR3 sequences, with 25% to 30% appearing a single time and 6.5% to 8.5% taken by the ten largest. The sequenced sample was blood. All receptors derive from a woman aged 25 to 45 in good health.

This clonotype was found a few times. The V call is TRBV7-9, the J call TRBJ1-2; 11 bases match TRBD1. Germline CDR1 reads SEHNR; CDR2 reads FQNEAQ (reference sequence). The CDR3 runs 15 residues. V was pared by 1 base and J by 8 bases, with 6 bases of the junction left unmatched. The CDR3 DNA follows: TGTGCCAGCAGCTTAGACGGACAGGGGGCTCAGGGCTACACCTTC. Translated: CASSLDGQGAQGYTF.

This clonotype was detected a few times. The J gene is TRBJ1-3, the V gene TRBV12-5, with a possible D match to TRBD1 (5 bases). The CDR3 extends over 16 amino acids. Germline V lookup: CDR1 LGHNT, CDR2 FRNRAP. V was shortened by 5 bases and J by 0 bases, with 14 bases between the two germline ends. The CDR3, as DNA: TGTGCTAGTGGTCCGTTAGGGGTTTACTCTGGAAACACCATATATTTT. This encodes CASGPLGVYSGNTIYF. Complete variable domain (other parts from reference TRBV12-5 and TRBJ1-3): DARVTQTPRHKVTEMGQEVTMRCQPILGHNTVFWYRQTMMQGLELLAYFRNRAPLDDSGMPKDRFSAEMPDATLATLKIQPSEPRDSAVYFCASGPLGVYSGNTIYFGEGSWLTVV.

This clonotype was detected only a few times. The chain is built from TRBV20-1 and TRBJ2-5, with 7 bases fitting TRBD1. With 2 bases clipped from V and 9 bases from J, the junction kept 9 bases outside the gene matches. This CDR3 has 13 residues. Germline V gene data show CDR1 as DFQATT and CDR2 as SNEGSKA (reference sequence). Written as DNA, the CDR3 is TGCAGTGCTAGACCGGGACAGCTTACGGCCCAGTACTTC. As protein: CSARPGQLTAQYF.